This T cell receptor (beta chain) was sequenced during a study of blood T cell repertoires in COVID-19. The overall study: The United States, Italy and Spain were the sources of the acute and convalescent COVID-19 samples. PBMCs, B-cell-depleted T cells, or T cells were the source of the cDNA or gDNA that made up the material.

Study processing details: Amplification of reference gene primers was used by the study to estimate nucleated cell counts. Data came from immunoSEQ multiplex PCR; TCRdb stores just in-frame clones and leaves some out. V and J calls and clone size are copied from that table; D and trimming were computed from the DNA. The profile shows 350,000 to 550,000 clones, roughly 90% of them singletons. V shed 4 bases, J shed 4 bases, and the junction held 9 bases outside the gene matches. The CDR3 is 17 residues long. Germline V CDR1 and CDR2: KGHDR, SFDVKD. The rearrangement joins TRBV24-1 to TRBJ2-5, with 12 bases fitting TRBD1. The TCR originated in a young woman with acute or convalescent COVID-19. The material sequenced was peripheral blood. The CDR3, as DNA: TGTGCCACCAGTGAGGCTTCGGGACAGGGGGCATCAGAGACCCAGTACTTC. Amino acid sequence: CATSEASGQGASETQYF.